This TCR beta chain is drawn from a study of CD8+CD57+ T cells in acquired aplastic anemia (dated by TCRdb to the late 2010s). Turning to the overall study: A mean of around 3 ug of DNA, ranging from 0.2 to 27.4 ug, was extracted from sorted CD4+ and CD8+ cells. An average of about 10 million reads for CD4+ cells and approximately 11 million reads for CD8+ cells was obtained from healthy donor samples. The research as a whole found: Patients and healthy controls showed no significant difference in CD8+ Simpson's diversity (P=0.060). Twenty-nine CD8+ CDR3 sequences were found in both patients and controls but appeared to be highly expressed in patients and within the immunodominant clones of the patients.

Genomic DNA served as template for TCR beta VDJ combination and CDR3 sequence profiling. An Illumina HiSeq 2000 was the platform used for TCR repertoire sequencing. The paper's processing steps were these. TRBV/TRBJ rearrangement plots, CDR3 size and DJ length profiles, and Simpson's diversity index were used to evaluate the repertoires. The immunodominant clone was defined as the most abundant DNA sequence in deep sequencing data. CDR3 amino acid sequences were screened for sharing across subjects and were compared with published repertoires and the VDJdb database. In-frame beta chains were kept once TCRdb had trimmed the public reads at Q25 with fastp and called clones with MiXCR. Entries that share a CDR3 protein sequence are merged under the most common genes and DNA. TCRdb, not the authors, supplied the V and J calls. Counted in this sample were a few hundred thousand distinct CDR3 sequences; 61% of them appeared once. Jointly, the top ten make up about 31% of the sample.

In the study, sorted CD4+ and CD8+ blood T cells from patients with severe aplastic anemia and from healthy subjects underwent deep sequencing of TCR repertoires. Ficoll-Paque density gradient centrifugation was used to isolate peripheral blood mononuclear cells. Before DNA was extracted, CD4+ and CD8+ T cells were sorted using either FACS or magnetic beads. There are a few counts of this clonotype. Its antigen is not yet known. No base quality values were provided; no much bigger clone lies one nucleotide off. Sequences were obtained from sorted CD4+, CD8+, or CD8+CD57+ T cells (not recorded which) from PBMCs. The clonotype originates from a human donor in good health.

Read as DNA, the sequence is TGCGCCAGCAGCCAAGGTATGGGCACCTACGAGCAGTACTTC. Its protein is CASSQGMGTYEQYF. The V and J genes are TRBV4-1 and TRBJ2-7, with no confident D gene call. V is clipped by 1 base and J by 2 bases, and the sequence between their germline boundaries is 9 bases long. Per the germline V gene, MGHRA is the CDR1 and YSYEKL is the CDR2. The CDR3, cysteine through phenylalanine, is 14 amino acids long. The read is trimmed to its CDR3 DNA, 42 bases read in frame from base 1.